Presented here are 21 T cell receptor beta chains from one specimen sequenced in a study of radiation and T cells in renal cell carcinoma. Profiled with immunoSEQ multiplex PCR; TCRdb holds only in-frame clones, not every one. The data show over 85,000 clones, about 79% seen once. Described time point: baseline pretreatment blood. The treatment here: 15 Gy SBRT to primary tumor, nephrectomy 4 weeks later. The sample here was blood, taken from a patient whose treatment included radiotherapy and nephrectomy. The receptors here all came from a man in his sixties with renal cell carcinoma.

The chain uses TRBV5-5 and TRBJ1-1; no clear D. The CDR3 contains 12 residues. CDR1 is SGHKS and CDR2 is YYEKEE in the germline V gene (reference sequence). Trimming took 3 bases from V and 4 from J, leaving 7 bases between them. The CDR3 loop is CASSSFGTEAFF. Written as DNA, the CDR3 is TGTGCCAGCAGCTCCTTCGGCACTGAAGCTTTCTTT.

The chain is built from TRBV19 and TRBJ2-1, with 12 positions matching TRBD2. V gave up 3 bases and J gave up 6 bases; unmatched junction bases: 6. The CDR3 is 16 residues long. From germline, CDR1 is LNHDA and CDR2 SQIVND (reference sequence). CDR3 bases: TGTGCCAGTAGTATTCGGCCTAGCGGGAGGGGCAATGAGCAGTTCTTC. This codes for CASSIRPSGRGNEQFF.

The V gene is TRBV5-1, the J gene TRBJ1-1; D is uncertain. V lost 7 bases and J lost 2, with 12 bases in between. Germline V gives CDR1 SGHRS, CDR2 YFSETQ. The CDR3 is 13 residues long. CDR3 nucleotide sequence: TGCGCCAGCCGATACGGGGTCAACACTGAAGCTTTCTTT. Protein product: CASRYGVNTEAFF.

The CDR3 region is CASSKALGNTIYF. Here the CDR3 DNA reads TGTGCCAGCAGCAAGGCCTTAGGGAACACCATATATTTT. V is TRBV7-9 and J is TRBJ1-3, with D uncertain. The CDR3 is 13 residues long. CDR1 is SEHNR, CDR2 FQNEAQ, per germline (reference sequence). V lost 5 bases, J lost 7 bases, and 12 bases lay in between.

This rearrangement joins TRBV19 to TRBJ2-2; D is undetermined. CDR1 and CDR2 from the germline V gene are LNHDA and SQIVND (reference sequence). The ends were cut back, 0 bases at V and 6 bases at J, with 8 bases in the middle. The CDR3 sequence is 14 residues long. Written as DNA, the CDR3 is TGTGCCAGTAGTATAGACAGAGAGTCCGGGGAGCTGTTTTTT. It codes for CASSIDRESGELFF.

V is TRBV30 and J is TRBJ1-2; TRBD1 might be the D (5 bases). V was trimmed by 2 bases and J by 2 bases, leaving 9 bases between them. CDR1 and CDR2 (germline): GTSNPN, SVGIG (reference sequence). CDR3 size: 13 residues. This CDR3 is CAWSYRTNYGYTF. The CDR3 nucleotides are TGTGCCTGGAGTTACAGGACGAACTATGGCTACACCTTC. Full variable domain (outside the CDR3, taken from reference TRBV30 and TRBJ1-2): SQTIHQWPATLVQPVGSPLSLECTVEGTSNPNLYWYRQAAGRGLQLLFYSVGIGQISSEVPQNLSASRPQDRQFILSSKKLLLSDSGFYLCAWSYRTNYGYTFGSGTRLTVV.

This clone was observed a single time. V and J are TRBV5-5 and TRBJ2-1; 8 bases are shared with TRBD2. The CDR3 loop spans 15 amino acids. The ends lost 2 bases at V and 8 bases at J; junction bases unmatched: 9. CDR1 is SGHKS, CDR2 YYEKEE, per germline (reference sequence). CDR3: CASSFGLREADEQFF. The CDR3 nucleotides read TGTGCCAGCAGCTTTGGTTTGCGGGAGGCAGATGAGCAGTTCTTC. The complete variable domain, with remaining parts taken from reference TRBV5-5 and TRBJ2-1, reads DAGVTQSPTHLIKTRGQQVTLRCSPISGHKSVSWYQQVLGQGPQFIFQYYEKEERGRGNFPDRFSARQFPNYSSELNVNALLLGDSALYLCASSFGLREADEQFFGPGTRLTVL.

The chain's CDR3 is CASREGLAATDTQYF. CDR3 bases: TGCGCCAGCAGGGAGGGACTAGCGGCCACAGATACGCAGTATTTT. The chain links TRBV5-1 to TRBJ2-3; 11 bases align to TRBD2. Trimming took 5 bases from V and 2 from J; bases not matched to a gene: 4. Per the germline V gene, CDR1 is SGHRS and CDR2 is YFSETQ. The CDR3 is 15 residues long.

This chain connects TRBV29-1 to TRBJ2-1; 13 bases line up with TRBD2. CDR3 length: 13 residues. V gave up 4 bases and J gave up 6 bases; unmatched junction bases: 0. From germline, CDR1 is SQVTM and CDR2 ANQGSEA. CDR3 residues: CSVGTSGSNEQFF. CDR3 nucleotides: TGCAGCGTTGGGACTAGCGGGAGCAATGAGCAGTTCTTC.

The chain employs TRBV5-1 and TRBJ2-2, with 8 bases identical to TRBD1. Germline loops: CDR1 SGHRS, CDR2 YFSETQ. Trimming removed 8 bases from V and 6 bases from J; junction bases left unmatched: 3. The CDR3 runs 12 residues. CDR3 sequence: CASTTGAGELFF. CDR3 bases: TGCGCCAGTACGACAGGGGCCGGGGAGCTGTTTTTT. Looking up the rest from reference TRBV5-1 and TRBJ2-2 gives the full variable domain: KAGVTQTPRYLIKTRGQQVTLSCSPISGHRSVSWYQQTPGQGLQFLFEYFSETQRNKGNFPGRFSGRQFSNSRSEMNVSTLELGDSALYLCASTTGAGELFFGEGSRLTVL.

The chain links TRBV9 to TRBJ2-2; the D gene is possibly TRBD1 (7 bases). This CDR3 has 15 amino acids. Germline V gene sequence: CDR1 SGDLS, CDR2 YYNGEE. With 0 bases removed from V and 5 bases from J, the gap between germline ends came to 11 bases. CDR3 DNA: TGTGCCAGCAGCGTAGCGGCAGGGGGGACCGGGGAGCTGTTTTTT. It codes for CASSVAAGGTGELFF. Filled out from reference TRBV9 and TRBJ2-2, the complete variable domain reads DSGVTQTPKHLITATGQRVTLRCSPRSGDLSVYWYQQSLDQGLQFLIQYYNGEERAKGNILERFSAQQFPDLHSELNLSSLELGDSALYFCASSVAAGGTGELFFGEGSRLTVL.

The chain is built from TRBV10-3 and TRBJ1-4; 11 bases agree with TRBD1. CDR1 and CDR2 (germline): ENHRY, SYGVKD. The CDR3 consists of 17 residues. The V and J ends lost 6 bases and 0 bases, in that order; junction bases with no gene match: 6. The CDR3 is CAISSGQGVATNEKLFF. The DNA for the CDR3 is TGTGCCATCAGCTCGGGACAGGGGGTTGCAACTAATGAAAAACTGTTTTTT.

This clone was recorded only once. The chain recombines TRBV7-2 with TRBJ2-1; 12 positions agree with TRBD2. V trimming: 5 bases; J trimming: 6 bases; junction bases outside the gene matches: 2. Germline V gene data show CDR1 as SGHTA and CDR2 as FQGNSA. This CDR3 is built from 14 residues. Here the CDR3 reads CASSTGLAGNEQFF. The CDR3 DNA sequence: TGTGCCAGCAGCACGGGACTAGCGGGCAATGAGCAGTTCTTC.

The chain uses TRBV4-1 and TRBJ2-2; D remains unclear. Germline CDR1 reads MGHRA; CDR2 reads YSYEKL. V shed 1 base and J shed 0 bases, with 9 bases lying between them. CDR3 length: 16 amino acids. DNA of the CDR3: TGCGCCAGCAGCCAAGTGGCGCCATCGAACACCGGGGAGCTGTTTTTT. Its translation is CASSQVAPSNTGELFF.

This chain connects TRBV7-2 to TRBJ2-7; TRBD2 is a possible D gene (6 bases). Germline-derived CDR1 and CDR2 are SGHTA and FQGNSA. This CDR3 comprises 15 residues. The germline V and J ends were trimmed by 2 bases and 3 bases, with 14 bases remaining between them. In nucleotides, the CDR3 is TGTGCCAGCAGCTTAATTGGGACTCCGTTCTACGAGCAGTACTTC. It yields the protein CASSLIGTPFYEQYF.

The chain links TRBV19 to TRBJ2-2; D is unresolved. Between the trimmed V and J ends, which lost 3 bases and 5 bases, there was a span of 10 bases. Germline assignment: CDR1 LNHDA and CDR2 SQIVND (reference sequence). This CDR3 contains 14 residues. The CDR3 DNA sequence: TGTGCCAGTAGTATGGGCCAACCAACCGGGGAGCTGTTTTTT. Residues: CASSMGQPTGELFF. Drawing the rest from reference TRBV19 and TRBJ2-2, the complete variable domain is DGGITQSPKYLFRKEGQNVTLSCEQNLNHDAMYWYRQDPGQGLRLIYYSQIVNDFQKGDIAEGYSVSREKKESFPLTVTSAQKNPTAFYLCASSMGQPTGELFFGEGSRLTVL.

The chain has TRBV7-2 and TRBJ1-4; D remains ambiguous. Germline values: CDR1 SGHTA, CDR2 FQGNSA. Trimming took off 1 base at V and 10 bases at J, with 10 bases between the two ends. The CDR3 contains 13 residues. CDR3 residues: CASSLDPAAKLFF. CDR3 bases: TGTGCCAGCAGCTTAGATCCCGCAGCAAAACTGTTTTTT.

The V and J genes are TRBV30 and TRBJ2-5; tentative D call: TRBD1 (8 bases). Trimming left V 5 bases short and J 9 bases short, with 16 bases between. The CDR3 spans 12 residues. Germline V gene data show CDR1 as GTSNPN and CDR2 as SVGIG (reference sequence). The CDR3 DNA sequence: TGTGCCTGGGGGGGGGACAGGTCTGCCCAGTACTTC. It yields the protein CAWGGDRSAQYF. Full variable domain (missing parts from reference TRBV30 and TRBJ2-5): SQTIHQWPATLVQPVGSPLSLECTVEGTSNPNLYWYRQAAGRGLQLLFYSVGIGQISSEVPQNLSASRPQDRQFILSSKKLLLSDSGFYLCAWGGDRSAQYFGPGTRLLVL.

V usage is TRBV28 and J usage is TRBJ1-1, with D maybe TRBD1 (5 bases). Germline V CDR1 and CDR2: MDHEN, SYDVKM. The CDR3 length is 15 residues. V was cut by 4 bases and J by 6 bases, with 18 bases left in between. The CDR3 bases are TGTGCCAGCAGTTCCGGGTCAGGGTTGCGAGCTGAAGCTTTCTTT. Protein: CASSSGSGLRAEAFF.

This chain joins TRBV5-4 and TRBJ2-3, with 11 bases matching TRBD2. V was clipped by 1 base and J by 8 bases; unmatched bases: 9. The CDR3 sequence is 16 residues long. CDR1 is SGHNT, CDR2 YYREEE, per germline (reference sequence). The CDR3 protein is CASSLLLAGDTSTQYF. CDR3 bases: TGTGCCAGCAGCTTGTTACTAGCGGGAGATACGTCTACGCAGTATTTT.

The chain carries TRBV27 and TRBJ1-5, with 10 bases matching TRBD1. This CDR3 has 15 residues. J was trimmed by 9 bases and V by 0 bases; bases with no gene match: 5. Looked up from germline, CDR1 is MNHEY and CDR2 is SMNVEV (reference sequence). Written as DNA, the CDR3 is TGTGCCAGCAGTTTATCGGGACAGGGGAACGGGCCCCAGCATTTT. Translation: CASSLSGQGNGPQHF.